Given below is one T cell receptor beta chain in context. Its antigen remains unknown. This CDR3 spans 17 amino acids. The germline V gene has CDR1 SGHVS and CDR2 FQNEAQ. V lost 3 bases and J lost 4, with 20 bases in between. A universal primer site arose from template switching, and cDNA bore unique molecular identifiers. From the 5' RACE reads, TCRdb called clonotypes with MiXCR, one entry per CDR3 protein. The table records 500,000 or so distinct CDR3 sequences, approximately 15% of them present only once. The data were obtained in a study of identical twins. Study-level findings and limits: Findings came from cross-sectional statistics, without long-term follow-up of donors.

These data are also associated with another study on yellow fever vaccine responses in identical twins.

The TCR originated in a woman aged 18-29 years in good health. Sequencing was carried out using CD4+ T cells sorted from blood. This rearrangement joins TRBV7-8 to TRBJ2-3; tentatively, D is TRBD2 (6 bases). CDR3 loop: CASSLPFGGAAADTQYF. The CDR3 DNA reads TGTGCCAGCAGCTTGCCTTTTGGCGGGGCCGCAGCAGATACGCAGTATTTT.